This T cell receptor (beta chain) was obtained from a study of vaccination effects on CD4 cells after COVID-19. The wider study: The vaccine given was either BNT162b2 or mRNA-1273, in two doses.

With respect to this clone: The antigen remains undetermined.

Sequencing in the ViraFEST assay came after antigen-specific CD4+ T cells had been expanded with viral peptide pools, which were used to stimulate PBMC. Cultured cells yielded isolated CD4+ T cells after nine to ten days. Absence of prior SARS-CoV-2 infection characterized the vaccine recipients, who showed negative nucleocapsid antibodies. The V end was cut by 6 bases, the J end by 4 bases, with 9 bases between. This CDR3 region has 11 residues. Germline loops: CDR1 DFQATT, CDR2 SNEGSKA (reference sequence). Assay used: immunoSEQ multiplex PCR; TCRdb lists only in-frame clones, some missing. The sample lists 20,000 to 25,000 clones, around 80% occurring once.

This TCR was recovered from a human donor who received a COVID-19 vaccine. The V and J genes are TRBV20-1 and TRBJ2-5; D is unclear. Here the sequenced sample was CD4+ T cells from PBMCs cultured with HCoV-NL63 spike peptides, taken before COVID-19 vaccination. This CDR3 is CSALSTETQYF. As DNA, the CDR3 is TGCAGTGCCCTCTCCACAGAGACCCAGTACTTC.